This T cell receptor beta chain stems from a study of CD4 T cells in relation to SARS-CoV-2 and coronaviruses. General study results and limits: Monoreactive clones expanded significantly more to SARS-CoV-2 than crossreactive clones did.

Clones were read by immunoSEQ multiplex PCR, and TCRdb kept only the in-frame ones, dropping some. The data contain about 35,000 clones, 77% of them singletons. Notes on this clone: Its antigen is unknown.

J lost 8 bases, V lost 7 bases, and 8 bases had no gene match. This CDR3 is 15 amino acids long. Germline-derived CDR1 and CDR2 are SGHTA and FQGNSA. V gene TRBV7-2 combines with J gene TRBJ1-6; 10 bases agree with TRBD1. This receptor was taken from an adult with COVID-19. The sample taken for sequencing was memory CD4+ T cells from PBMCs, cultured in vitro. The CDR3 here is CASNQSGTGDSPLHF. Here the CDR3 DNA reads TGTGCCAGCAATCAATCCGGGACAGGGGATTCACCCCTCCACTTT.